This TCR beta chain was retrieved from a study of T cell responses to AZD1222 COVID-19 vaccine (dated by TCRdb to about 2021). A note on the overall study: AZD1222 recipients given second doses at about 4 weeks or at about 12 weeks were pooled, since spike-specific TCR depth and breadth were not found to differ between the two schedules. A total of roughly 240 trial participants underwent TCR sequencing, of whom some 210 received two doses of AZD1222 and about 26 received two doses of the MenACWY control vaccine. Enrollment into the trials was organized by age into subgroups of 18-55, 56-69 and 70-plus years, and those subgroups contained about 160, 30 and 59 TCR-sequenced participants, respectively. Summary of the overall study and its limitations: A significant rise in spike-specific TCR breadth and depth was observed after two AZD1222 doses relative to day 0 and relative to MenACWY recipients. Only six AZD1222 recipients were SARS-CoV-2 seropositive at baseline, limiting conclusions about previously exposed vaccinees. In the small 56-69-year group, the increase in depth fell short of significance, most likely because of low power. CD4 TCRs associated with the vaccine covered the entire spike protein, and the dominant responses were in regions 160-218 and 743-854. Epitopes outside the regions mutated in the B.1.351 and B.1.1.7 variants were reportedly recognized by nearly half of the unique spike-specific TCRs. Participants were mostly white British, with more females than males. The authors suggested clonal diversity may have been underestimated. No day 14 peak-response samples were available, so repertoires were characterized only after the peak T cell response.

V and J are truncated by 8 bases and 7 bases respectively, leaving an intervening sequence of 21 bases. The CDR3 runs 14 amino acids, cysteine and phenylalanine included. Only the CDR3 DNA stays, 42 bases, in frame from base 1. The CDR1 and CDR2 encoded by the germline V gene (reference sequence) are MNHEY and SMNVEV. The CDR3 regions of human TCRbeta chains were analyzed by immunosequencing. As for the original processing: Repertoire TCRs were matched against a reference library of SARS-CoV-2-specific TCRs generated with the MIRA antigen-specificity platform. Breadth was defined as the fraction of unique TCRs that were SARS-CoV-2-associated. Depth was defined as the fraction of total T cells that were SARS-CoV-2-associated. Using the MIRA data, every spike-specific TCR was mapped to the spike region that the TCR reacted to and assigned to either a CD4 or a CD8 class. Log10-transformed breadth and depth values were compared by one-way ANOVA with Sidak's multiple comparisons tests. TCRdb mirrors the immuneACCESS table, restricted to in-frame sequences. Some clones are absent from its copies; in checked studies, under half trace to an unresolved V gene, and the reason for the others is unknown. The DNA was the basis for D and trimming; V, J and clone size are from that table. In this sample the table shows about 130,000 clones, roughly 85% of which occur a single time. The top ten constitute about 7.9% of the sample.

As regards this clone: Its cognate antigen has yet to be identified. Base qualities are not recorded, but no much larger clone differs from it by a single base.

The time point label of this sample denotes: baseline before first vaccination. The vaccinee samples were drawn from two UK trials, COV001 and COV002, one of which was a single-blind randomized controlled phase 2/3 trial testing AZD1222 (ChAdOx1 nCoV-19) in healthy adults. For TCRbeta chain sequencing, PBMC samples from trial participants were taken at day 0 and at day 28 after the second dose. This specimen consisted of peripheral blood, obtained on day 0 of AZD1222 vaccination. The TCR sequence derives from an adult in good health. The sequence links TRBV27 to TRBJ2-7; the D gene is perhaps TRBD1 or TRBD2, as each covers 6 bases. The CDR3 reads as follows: CASGGGTLPREQYF. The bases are TGTGCCAGCGGGGGCGGGACGCTCCCCAGGGAGCAGTACTTC.